These 20 T cell receptor beta chains were all obtained from the same sample, sequenced in a study of cytomegalovirus exposure and HLA in healthy donors. PCR used 60 Vbeta primers and 13 Jbeta primers. Repertoires were generated with immunoSEQ multiplex PCR, while TCRdb's copy carries only in-frame clones and drops some. Counted here are 100,000 to 150,000 clones, roughly 82% occurring once; the ten biggest clones make up under 5%. The sample taken for sequencing was PBMCs. The origin of the receptors is a male donor in good health and CMV-seropositive.

V and J are TRBV5-5 and TRBJ1-2; D perhaps matches TRBD1 (5 bases). CDR1 and CDR2 from the germline V gene are SGHKS and YYEKEE (reference sequence). Trimming pared 4 bases from V and 2 bases from J, leaving 12 bases between. The CDR3 length is 14 residues. In DNA form, the CDR3 reads TGTGCCAGCAGCGGGTCCGGGGGGAACTATGGCTACACCTTC. Translating gives CASSGSGGNYGYTF.

The V and J genes are TRBV6-8 and TRBJ2-2; the match to TRBD2 covers 9 bases. V dropped 6 bases and J dropped 1; count of bases not matched to a gene: 15. From germline, CDR1 is MNHGY and CDR2 SAAAGT. The CDR3 is 19 residues long. Written as DNA, the CDR3 is TGTGCCAGCAGCCGCAGCAAACCGGGACTAGCAGGGAACACCGGGGAGCTGTTTTTT. This encodes CASSRSKPGLAGNTGELFF.

The rearrangement joins TRBV7-2 to TRBJ2-7; a possible D gene is TRBD2 (5 bases). V was clipped by 5 bases and J by 5 bases, with 13 bases between them. CDR1 is SGHTA and CDR2 is FQGNSA in the germline V gene. The CDR3 has 13 amino acids. The CDR3 region has the DNA TGTGCCAGCAGCCCGACCCTCGGGGACGAGCAGTACTTC. This sequence encodes CASSPTLGDEQYF.

This sequence joins TRBV6-1 and TRBJ1-4, with unresolved D. This CDR3 is 13 amino acids long. Germline loops: CDR1 MNHNS, CDR2 SASEGT. The germline V and J ends were trimmed by 5 bases and 7 bases, with 11 bases remaining between them. The CDR3 region has the DNA TGTGCCAGCAGTCGTGTCGGGGTTGAAAAACTGTTTTTT. Its protein product is CASSRVGVEKLFF.

The chain recombines TRBV2 with TRBJ2-2, with 7 bases that match TRBD1. Germline V gene sequence: CDR1 SNHLY, CDR2 FYNNEI. J gave up 2 bases and V 5 bases, and 8 bases lay outside the gene matches. The CDR3 is 16 residues long. The CDR3 nucleotides read TGTGCCAGCAGTAGGGTACAGGGGTCCAACACCGGGGAGCTGTTTTTT. It translates to CASSRVQGSNTGELFF.

The rearrangement joins TRBV11-2 to TRBJ2-2; 7 bases fit TRBD2. Losses at the gene ends were 5 bases for V and 5 bases for J; bases not matched to a gene: 2. CDR1 is SGHAT, CDR2 FQNNGV, per germline. The CDR3 loop spans 13 amino acids. As DNA, the CDR3 is TGTGCCAGCAGCCTCGGGGGGACCGGGGAGCTGTTTTTT. As protein: CASSLGGTGELFF.

The chain is built from TRBV7-9 and TRBJ2-1, with TRBD2 matching 14 bases. The CDR3 contains 16 residues. The V gene end was trimmed by 5 bases and the J gene end by 8 bases; junction bases not matched to a gene: 8. The germline CDR1 and CDR2 sequences are SEHNR and FQNEAQ (reference sequence). The CDR3 coding sequence is TGTGCCAGCAGCCCACGACTAGCGGGAGGGGGACATGAGCAGTTCTTC. It specifies CASSPRLAGGGHEQFF.

V and J are TRBV15 and TRBJ1-2; D is uncertain. Germline V gives CDR1 LNHNV, CDR2 YYDKDF (reference sequence). This CDR3 region has 19 residues. Trimming shortened V by 5 bases and J by 6 bases, and 31 bases separated the two germline ends. This chain's CDR3 is CATSSLTPGRLAPYHGYTF. The CDR3 DNA reads TGTGCCACCAGCTCCTTAACGCCGGGCCGTCTAGCCCCCTATCATGGCTACACCTTC.

This chain links TRBV5-1 with TRBJ2-3, with 7 bases matching TRBD1. Germline CDR1 and CDR2: SGHRS and YFSETQ. V lost 1 base, J lost 9 bases, and 20 bases stayed unmatched. This CDR3 contains 18 residues. The CDR3 region has the DNA TGCGCCAGCAGCTTGACCCGACCGACAGGGATCTTGCGTGACACGCAGTATTTT. Residues: CASSLTRPTGILRDTQYF.

The chain joins TRBV9 to TRBJ2-1; 8 bases match TRBD1. CDR3 length equals 13 residues. Germline V gene sequence: CDR1 SGDLS, CDR2 YYNGEE. With 4 bases clipped from V and 4 bases from J, the junction kept 1 base outside the gene matches. The CDR3 nucleotides are TGTGCCAGCAGCCGGACAGGGTACAATGAGCAGTTCTTC. Protein: CASSRTGYNEQFF.

J is TRBJ1-5 and V is TRBV28; TRBD1 is a possible D gene (5 bases). Germline assignment: CDR1 MDHEN and CDR2 SYDVKM. The V end lost 2 bases, the J end lost 9 bases, and 14 bases lay between the germline ends. There are 14 residues in the CDR3. The CDR3 loop reads CASSLGANSWPQHF. CDR3 nucleotides: TGTGCCAGCAGTTTAGGGGCGAACTCATGGCCCCAGCATTTT. The variable domain in full, completed from reference TRBV28 and TRBJ1-5, reads DVKVTQSSRYLVKRTGEKVFLECVQDMDHENMFWYRQDPGLGLRLIYFSYDVKMKEKGDIPEGYSVSREKKERFSLILESASTNQTSMYLCASSLGANSWPQHFGDGTRLSIL.

The J gene is TRBJ1-1, the V gene TRBV11-3, with 10 bases that match TRBD1. From germline, CDR1 is SGHNT and CDR2 YENEEA. The CDR3 has 19 amino acids. The J segment lost 0 bases and the V segment lost 0 bases, leaving 10 bases of the junction unmatched. The CDR3 is CASSLDRDRGRVMNTEAFF. DNA for the CDR3: TGTGCCAGCAGCTTAGACCGGGACAGGGGCCGCGTTATGAACACTGAAGCTTTCTTT. Full variable domain (outside the CDR3, taken from reference TRBV11-3 and TRBJ1-1): EAGVVQSPRYKIIEKKQPVAFWCNPISGHNTLYWYLQNLGQGPELLIRYENEEAVDDSQLPKDRFSAERLKGVDSTLKIQPAELGDSAVYLCASSLDRDRGRVMNTEAFFGQGTRLTVV.

This clone appeared once. The chain couples TRBV28 to TRBJ1-2; D is perhaps TRBD1 (6 bases). The germline V and J ends were trimmed by 7 bases and 6 bases, with 15 bases remaining between them. The CDR3 contains 13 residues. Germline assignment: CDR1 MDHEN and CDR2 SYDVKM. The CDR3 reads CASTPAGANGYTF. In DNA form, the CDR3 reads TGTGCCAGCACGCCTGCGGGGGCGAATGGCTACACCTTC.

Note on this clone: Compared with germline, one end of the junction differs, possibly owing to a read error. The sample holds other DNA sequences that translate to the same CDR3. The gene calls are TRBV4-1 and TRBJ1-5; TRBD1 matches 8 bases. Germline CDR1 is MGHRA and CDR2 is YSYEKL. CDR3 length: 15 residues. Here the CDR3 reads CASSRGGQGNQPQHF. CDR3 in DNA: TGTGCCAGCAGCCGGGGGGGACAGGGCAATCAGCCCCAGCATTTT.

With respect to this clone: Other DNA sequences of this sample code for an identical CDR3. CDR3 nucleotide sequence: TGCGCCAGCAGCTTGATTCCAGGCTCCTACGAGCAGTACTTC. Encoded protein: CASSLIPGSYEQYF. The rearrangement links TRBV5-1 to TRBJ2-7; D unclear. V dropped 1 base and J dropped 0 bases, with 8 bases sitting between them. Germline V gene sequence: CDR1 SGHRS, CDR2 YFSETQ. The CDR3 is 14 residues long.

The table lists this clone with a few counts. The chain's CDR3 is CASIPSAQGANEQYF. The CDR3 DNA sequence: TGTGCCAGCATCCCCAGCGCACAGGGGGCGAACGAGCAGTACTTC. The chain combines TRBV2 with TRBJ2-7; 9 bases are a match to TRBD1. Germline V gene sequence: CDR1 SNHLY, CDR2 FYNNEI. This CDR3 contains 15 residues. Trimming removed 7 bases from V and 5 bases from J; junction bases left unmatched: 12.

This clone came up once. At one end the junction does not follow the germline gene, possibly because of a read error. At the DNA level, this CDR3 is encoded by other sequences in the same sample as well. This sequence joins TRBV7-8 and TRBJ1-4, with 8 bases that match TRBD1. This CDR3 region has 15 residues. Germline CDR1 reads SGHVS; CDR2 reads FQNEAQ. CDR3 in amino acids: CASSLARDRHEKLFF. CDR3 DNA sequence: TGTGCCAGCAGCCTAGCCCGGGACAGGCATGAAAAACTGTTTTTT.

The chain couples TRBV6-5 to TRBJ2-3, with 7 bases aligning to TRBD2. Trimming removed 4 bases from V and 3 bases from J; junction bases left unmatched: 7. Germline V gene sequence: CDR1 MNHEY, CDR2 SVGAGI. CDR3 length: 15 amino acids. The CDR3 protein is CASSLGRAGTDTQYF. In nucleotides, the CDR3 is TGTGCCAGCAGTTTGGGGAGGGCGGGGACAGATACGCAGTATTTT.

V is TRBV14 and J is TRBJ2-5; the D gene is possibly TRBD1 (6 bases). V was clipped by 1 base and J by 2 bases, with 11 bases between them. The CDR3 loop spans 15 amino acids. The germline V gene has CDR1 SGHDN and CDR2 FVKESK. The CDR3 loop reads CASSQVRTGQETQYF. The CDR3, as DNA: TGTGCCAGCAGCCAAGTCCGTACAGGGCAAGAGACCCAGTACTTC.

Comment on this clone: At one end the junction does not follow the germline gene, possibly because of a read error. The chain has TRBV7-9 and TRBJ1-2; 11 nucleotides align to TRBD1. In germline, CDR1 is SEHNR, CDR2 FQNEAQ (reference sequence). The CDR3 extends over 13 amino acids. The CDR3 sequence is CSSSLGTGGGYTF. CDR3 nucleotide sequence: TGTTCCAGCAGCTTAGGGACAGGGGGAGGCTACACCTTC. Combining the CDR3 with reference TRBV7-9 and TRBJ1-2 gives the whole variable domain DTGVSQNPRHKITKRGQNVTFRCDPISEHNRLYWYRQTLGQGPEFLTYFQNEAQLEKSRLLSDRFSAERPKGSFSTLEIQRTEQGDSAMYLCSSSLGTGGGYTFGSGTRLTVV.